The clone carrying this T cell receptor (beta chain) was seen more than once but under ten times. The target antigen is unknown. During its preparation, the TCRbeta library received unique molecular identifiers. TCRdb ran MiXCR on the PCR reads and lists one entry per CDR3 protein. The data hold about 900,000 distinct CDR3 sequences, with about 29% observed a single time. These data originate in a study of T-cell reconstitution after alpha-beta-depleted transplantation in children. General observations from the study: Alpha-beta T cells about two months after transplant reportedly derived from several hundred expanded graft clones.

Trimming removed 1 base from V and 10 bases from J; junction bases left unmatched: 8. This CDR3 is 15 amino acids long. Germline loops: CDR1 MGHRA, CDR2 YSYEKL. The sample consisted of PBMCs, mostly from graft donor cells, taken 360 days after TCRalphabeta/CD19-depleted stem cell transplant. This receptor was identified in a boy under three years old who had a stem cell transplant for SCID, so the T cells may come from the graft donor. V and J are TRBV4-1 and TRBJ1-3; 9 nucleotides match TRBD1. The CDR3 bases are TGCGCCAGCAGCCAAGGGACAGGGGATAGTATGACCATATATTTT. Translating gives CASSQGTGDSMTIYF.